Following are 11 T cell receptor beta chains from one sample sequenced in a study of T-cell reconstitution after alpha-beta-depleted transplantation in children. This sample's TCRbeta library carried unique molecular identifier barcodes. In TCRdb, the PCR reads were re-called with MiXCR into one record per CDR3 protein. The repertoire holds approximately 82,000 distinct CDR3 sequences, with roughly 16% as singletons. The source material was PBMCs, mostly from graft donor cells, sampled 180 days after TCRalphabeta/CD19-depleted stem cell transplant. The receptors stem from a male patient aged 2 to 10 who had a stem cell transplant for acute lymphoblastic leukemia, so the T cells may come from the graft donor.

The rearrangement joins TRBV20-1 to TRBJ2-5; D unclear. Trimming removed 6 bases at V and 3 bases at J, with 23 bases between. Germline CDR1 is DFQATT and CDR2 is SNEGSKA (reference sequence). CDR3 length: 16 amino acids. The CDR3 bases are TGCAGTGCATTAAAAAGCTTGACGGACCGAGAAGAGACCCAGTACTTC. This translates into CSALKSLTDREETQYF.

At least ten counts were recorded for this clonotype. The rearrangement links TRBV20-1 to TRBJ2-7; 13 bases match TRBD2. Unmatched junction bases numbered 2, after V lost 1 base and J lost 2 bases. CDR3 length: 15 amino acids. Germline-derived CDR1 and CDR2 are DFQATT and SNEGSKA (reference sequence). The CDR3 DNA is TGCAGTGCTAGAGTTGGGACTAGCGGGGCCTACGAGCAGTACTTC. Protein: CSARVGTSGAYEQYF.

This clonotype showed up many times. The V gene is TRBV3-1, the J gene TRBJ1-1, with TRBD1 as a possible D gene (5 bases). V was shortened by 1 base and J by 10 bases, with 13 bases between the two germline ends. The CDR3 runs 13 residues. Germline V gene lookup returns CDR1 LGHDT and CDR2 YNNKEL (reference sequence). As DNA, the CDR3 is TGTGCCAGCAGCCAAGCGCGACCTGGGGGAGCTTTCTTT. It codes for CASSQARPGGAFF.

A few counts support this clonotype. The chain links TRBV30 to TRBJ1-1; possibly TRBD1 for D (5 bases). V was shortened by 4 bases and J by 7 bases, with 7 bases between the two germline ends. This CDR3 has 10 residues. Per germline, CDR1 GTSNPN and CDR2 SVGIG (reference sequence). CDR3 sequence reads: CAWMQGEAFF. CDR3 bases: TGTGCCTGGATGCAGGGTGAAGCTTTCTTT.

This clonotype was seen ten or more times. The chain employs TRBV4-1 and TRBJ1-1; no clear D. V was trimmed by 4 bases and J by 6 bases, leaving 21 bases between them. Germline CDR1 is MGHRA and CDR2 is YSYEKL. The length of the CDR3 is 16 residues. The CDR3 coding sequence is TGCGCCAGCAGCCCGAACTTGGGAGCAGACAATCCTGAAGCTTTCTTT. Encoded protein: CASSPNLGADNPEAFF.

This clonotype was seen more than once but under ten times. The CDR3 loop reads CASSYPGQMGGTGELFF. CDR3 bases: TGTGCCAGCAGTTACCCCGGACAGATGGGAGGCACCGGGGAGCTGTTTTTT. The genes are TRBV6-5 and TRBJ2-2; D is possibly TRBD1 or TRBD2 (6 bases each). The ends were cut back, 2 bases at V and 4 bases at J, with 17 bases in the middle. The length of the CDR3 is 17 residues. Germline-derived CDR1 and CDR2 are MNHEY and SVGAGI.

This clonotype was counted only a few times. The rearrangement uses TRBV27 and TRBJ1-5, with TRBD1 matching 8 bases. The CDR3 consists of 14 residues. Trimming took 5 bases from V and 7 from J; bases not matched to a gene: 7. The germline V gene encodes CDR1 MNHEY and CDR2 SMNVEV (reference sequence). The CDR3: CASSGGQGSQPQHF. DNA for the CDR3: TGTGCCAGCAGTGGCGGACAGGGTTCCCAGCCCCAGCATTTT.

The chain couples TRBV18 to TRBJ1-5; 8 bases match TRBD1. The germline V gene encodes CDR1 KGHSH and CDR2 LQKENI. The CDR3 contains 15 residues. The J segment lost 1 base and the V segment lost 5 bases, leaving 4 bases of the junction unmatched. CDR3 amino acids: CASSSRTGSNQPQHF. The CDR3 nucleotides are TGTGCCAGCTCATCGCGGACAGGGAGCAATCAGCCCCAGCATTTT.

In its sample, this clonotype was seen a few times. V and J are TRBV27 and TRBJ1-2, with TRBD1 matching over 7 bases. Germline V CDR1 and CDR2: MNHEY, SMNVEV (reference sequence). The CDR3 runs 16 residues. The V gene end was trimmed by 7 bases and the J gene end by 4 bases; junction bases not matched to a gene: 15. CDR3 residues: CASKGDSHLGGYGYTF. CDR3 coding DNA: TGTGCCAGCAAGGGGGACAGCCACCTTGGGGGCTATGGCTACACCTTC.

The V and J genes are TRBV4-2 and TRBJ2-3, with TRBD2 matching 8 bases. V lost 3 bases, J lost 0 bases, and 11 bases stayed unmatched. The CDR3 spans 18 residues. The germline gives CDR1 LGHNA, CDR2 YNFKEQ. DNA for the CDR3: TGTGCCAGCAGCCATAGCGGGGCGGGCGACTTTAGCACAGATACGCAGTATTTT. Its translation: CASSHSGAGDFSTDTQYF.

For the CDR3, the DNA is TGTGCCAGCAGCTTAACGGACAGGAGCAATCAGCCCCAGCATTTT. Translating it yields CASSLTDRSNQPQHF. J is TRBJ1-5 and V is TRBV7-2, with 7 bases aligning to TRBD1. The length of the CDR3 is 15 residues. V shed 2 bases, J shed 1 base, and the junction held 2 bases outside the gene matches. Per germline, CDR1 SGHTA and CDR2 FQGNSA. The variable domain in full, with the rest retrieved from reference TRBV7-2 and TRBJ1-5, is GAGVSQSPSNKVTEKGKDVELRCDPISGHTALYWYRQSLGQGLEFLIYFQGNSAPDKSGLPSDRFSAERTGGSVSTLTIQRTQQEDSAVYLCASSLTDRSNQPQHFGDGTRLSIL.